This TCR beta chain originates from a study of OX40 agonist ivuxolimab in advanced cancers. Study information: An anti-OX40 (CD134) antibody with agonistic activity, ivuxolimab, was administered to patients. Males comprised around 78% of the group, whose mean age was roughly 60 years (range roughly 20 to 85).

The CDR3 runs 14 residues. The germline V gene has CDR1 MDHEN and CDR2 SYDVKM. Trimming pared 6 bases from V and 7 bases from J, leaving 15 bases between. Concerning this clone: Its antigen remains unidentified.

Sequenced by immunoSEQ multiplex PCR; TCRdb stores in-frame clones only, minus some. In the table there are about 92,000 clones, 90% to 95% of which are singletons. Whole-study findings and limits: Among T cells, CD8+ cells averaged more expanded clones than CD4+ cells.

The starting material was CD4+ or CD8+ T cells sorted from blood, obtained in a trial of the OX40 agonist ivuxolimab. The sequence was obtained from an adult with an advanced solid tumor such as melanoma, head and neck, liver or kidney cancer. This chain links TRBV28 with TRBJ2-2; possible D gene TRBD1, 6 bases. The CDR3 loop reads CASRNRRGGGELFF. Written as DNA, the CDR3 is TGTGCCAGCAGAAACCGCAGGGGTGGCGGGGAGCTGTTTTTT.